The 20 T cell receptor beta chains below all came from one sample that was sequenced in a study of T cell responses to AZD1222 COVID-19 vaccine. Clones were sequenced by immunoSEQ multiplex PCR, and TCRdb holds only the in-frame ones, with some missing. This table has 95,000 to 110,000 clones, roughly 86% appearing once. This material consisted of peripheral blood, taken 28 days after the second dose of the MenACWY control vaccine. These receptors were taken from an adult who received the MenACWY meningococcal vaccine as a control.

CDR3 loop: CASSLGGNNEKLFF. The CDR3 DNA follows: TGTGCCAGCAGCTTAGGAGGGAATAATGAAAAACTGTTTTTT. The chain combines TRBV7-9 with TRBJ1-4; no reliable D call. The V end lost 1 base, the J end lost 4 bases, and 7 bases lay between the germline ends. CDR1 SEHNR and CDR2 FQNEAQ come from the germline V gene (reference sequence). The CDR3 totals 14 residues.

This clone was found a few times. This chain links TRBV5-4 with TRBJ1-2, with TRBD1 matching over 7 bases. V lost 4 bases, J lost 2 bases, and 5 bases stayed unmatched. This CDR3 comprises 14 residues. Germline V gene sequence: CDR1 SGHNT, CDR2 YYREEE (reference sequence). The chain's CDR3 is CASSRSTGNYGYTF. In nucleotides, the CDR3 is TGTGCCAGCAGCAGGTCGACAGGGAACTATGGCTACACCTTC. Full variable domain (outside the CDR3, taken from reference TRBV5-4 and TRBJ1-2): ETGVTQSPTHLIKTRGQQVTLRCSSQSGHNTVSWYQQALGQGPQFIFQYYREEENGRGNFPPRFSGLQFPNYSSELNVNALELDDSALYLCASSRSTGNYGYTFGSGTRLTVV.

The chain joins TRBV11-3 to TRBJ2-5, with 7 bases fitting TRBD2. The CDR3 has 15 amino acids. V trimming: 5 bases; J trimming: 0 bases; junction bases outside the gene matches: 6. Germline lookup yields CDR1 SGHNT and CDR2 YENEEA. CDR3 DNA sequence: TGTGCCAGCAGCCCGGGGAGGGTAGACCAAGAGACCCAGTACTTC. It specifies CASSPGRVDQETQYF.

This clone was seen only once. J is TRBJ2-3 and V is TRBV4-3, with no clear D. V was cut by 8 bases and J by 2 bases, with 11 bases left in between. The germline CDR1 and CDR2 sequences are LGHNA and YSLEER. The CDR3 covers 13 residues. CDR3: CASSNSYTDTQYF. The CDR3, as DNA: TGCGCCAGCTCTAACAGCTACACAGATACGCAGTATTTT.

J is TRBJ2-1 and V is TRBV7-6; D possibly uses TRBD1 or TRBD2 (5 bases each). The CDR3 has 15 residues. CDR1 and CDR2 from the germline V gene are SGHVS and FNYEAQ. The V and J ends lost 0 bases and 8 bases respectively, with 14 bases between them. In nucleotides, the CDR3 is TGTGCCAGCAGCTTAGCGGGTGGGGGAGTGGATGAGCAGTTCTTC. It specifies CASSLAGGGVDEQFF. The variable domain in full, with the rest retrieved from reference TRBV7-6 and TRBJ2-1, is GAGVSQSPRYKVTKRGQDVALRCDPISGHVSLYWYRQALGQGPEFLTYFNYEAQQDKSGLPNDRFSAERPEGSISTLTIQRTEQRDSAMYRCASSLAGGGVDEQFFGPGTRLTVL.

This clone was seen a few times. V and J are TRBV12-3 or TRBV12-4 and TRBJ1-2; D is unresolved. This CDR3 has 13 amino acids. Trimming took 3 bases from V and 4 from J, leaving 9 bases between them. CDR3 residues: CASSFNSSYGYTF. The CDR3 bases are TGTGCCAGCAGTTTTAACTCTAGCTATGGCTACACCTTC.

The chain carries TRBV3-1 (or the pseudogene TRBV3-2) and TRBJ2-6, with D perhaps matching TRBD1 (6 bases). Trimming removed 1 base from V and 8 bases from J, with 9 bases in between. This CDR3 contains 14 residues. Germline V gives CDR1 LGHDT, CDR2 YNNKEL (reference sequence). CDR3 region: CASSQGTASNVLTF. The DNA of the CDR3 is TGTGCCAGCAGCCAAGGGACAGCCTCCAACGTCCTGACTTTC.

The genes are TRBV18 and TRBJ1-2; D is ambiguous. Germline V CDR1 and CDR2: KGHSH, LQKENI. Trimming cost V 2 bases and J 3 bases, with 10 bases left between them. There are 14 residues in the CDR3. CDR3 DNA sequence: TGTGCCAGCTCACCAGTTTCGAGTGACTATGGCTACACCTTC. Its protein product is CASSPVSSDYGYTF.

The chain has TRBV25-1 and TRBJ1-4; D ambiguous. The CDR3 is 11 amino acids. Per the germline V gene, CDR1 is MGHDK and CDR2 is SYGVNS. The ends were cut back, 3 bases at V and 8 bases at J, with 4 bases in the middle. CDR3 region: CASSDWEKLFF. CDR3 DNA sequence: TGTGCCAGCAGTGACTGGGAAAAACTGTTTTTT.

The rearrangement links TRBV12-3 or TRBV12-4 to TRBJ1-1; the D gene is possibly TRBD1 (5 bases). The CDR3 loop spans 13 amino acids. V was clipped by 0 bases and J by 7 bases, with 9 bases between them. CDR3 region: CASSLAVGGEAFF. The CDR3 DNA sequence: TGTGCCAGCAGTTTAGCGGTGGGGGGTGAAGCTTTCTTT.

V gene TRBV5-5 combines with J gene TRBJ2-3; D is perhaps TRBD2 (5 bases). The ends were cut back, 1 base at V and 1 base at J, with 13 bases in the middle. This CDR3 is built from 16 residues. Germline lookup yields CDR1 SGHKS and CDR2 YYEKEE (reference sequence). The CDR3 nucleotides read TGTGCCAGCAGCTTGCCCCGGAGCGGCGGCACAGATACGCAGTATTTT. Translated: CASSLPRSGGTDTQYF.

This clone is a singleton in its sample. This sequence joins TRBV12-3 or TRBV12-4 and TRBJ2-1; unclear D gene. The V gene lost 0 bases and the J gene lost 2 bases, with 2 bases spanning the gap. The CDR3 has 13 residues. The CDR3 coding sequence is TGTGCCAGCAGTTTAGCCGCCTACAATGAGCAGTTCTTC. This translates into CASSLAAYNEQFF.

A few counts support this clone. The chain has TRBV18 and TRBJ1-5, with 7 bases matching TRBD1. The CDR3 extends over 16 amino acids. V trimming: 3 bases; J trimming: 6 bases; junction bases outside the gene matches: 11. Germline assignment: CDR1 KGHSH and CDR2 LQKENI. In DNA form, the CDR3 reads TGTGCCAGCTCACCGGGATCCAGGGGGTCAGGTCAGCCCCAGCATTTT. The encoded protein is CASSPGSRGSGQPQHF. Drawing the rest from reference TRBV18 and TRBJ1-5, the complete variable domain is NAGVMQNPRHLVRRRGQEARLRCSPMKGHSHVYWYRQLPEEGLKFMVYLQKENIIDESGMPKERFSAEFPKEGPSILRIQQVVRGDSAAYFCASSPGSRGSGQPQHFGDGTRLSIL.

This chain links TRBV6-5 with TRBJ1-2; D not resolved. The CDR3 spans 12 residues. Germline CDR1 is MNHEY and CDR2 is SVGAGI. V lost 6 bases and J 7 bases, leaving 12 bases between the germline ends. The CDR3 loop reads CASRDGISGYTF. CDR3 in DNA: TGTGCCAGCAGGGATGGGATAAGTGGCTACACCTTC.

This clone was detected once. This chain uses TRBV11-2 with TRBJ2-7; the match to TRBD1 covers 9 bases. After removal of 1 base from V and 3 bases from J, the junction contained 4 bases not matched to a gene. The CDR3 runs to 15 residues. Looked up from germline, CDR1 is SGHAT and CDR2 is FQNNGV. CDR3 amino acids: CASSLGRDRVYEQYF. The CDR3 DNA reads TGTGCCAGCAGCTTAGGCCGGGACAGGGTCTACGAGCAGTACTTC. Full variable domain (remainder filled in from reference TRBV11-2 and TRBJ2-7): EAGVAQSPRYKIIEKRQSVAFWCNPISGHATLYWYQQILGQGPKLLIQFQNNGVVDDSQLPKDRFSAERLKGVDSTLKIQPAKLEDSAVYLCASSLGRDRVYEQYFGPGTRLTVT.

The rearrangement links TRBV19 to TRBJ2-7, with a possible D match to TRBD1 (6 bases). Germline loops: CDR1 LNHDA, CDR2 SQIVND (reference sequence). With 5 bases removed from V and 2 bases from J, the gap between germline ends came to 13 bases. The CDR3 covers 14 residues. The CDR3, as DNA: TGTGCCAGTAGTCTACAGGGTAAGCCCTACGAGCAGTACTTC. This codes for CASSLQGKPYEQYF.

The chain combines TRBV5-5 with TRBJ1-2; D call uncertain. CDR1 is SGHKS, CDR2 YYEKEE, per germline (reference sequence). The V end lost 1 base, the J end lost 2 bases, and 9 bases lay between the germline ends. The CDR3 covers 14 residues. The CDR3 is CASSLTLVNYGYTF. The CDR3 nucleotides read TGTGCCAGCAGCTTGACACTTGTAAACTATGGCTACACCTTC. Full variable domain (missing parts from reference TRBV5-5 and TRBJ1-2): DAGVTQSPTHLIKTRGQQVTLRCSPISGHKSVSWYQQVLGQGPQFIFQYYEKEERGRGNFPDRFSARQFPNYSSELNVNALLLGDSALYLCASSLTLVNYGYTFGSGTRLTVV.

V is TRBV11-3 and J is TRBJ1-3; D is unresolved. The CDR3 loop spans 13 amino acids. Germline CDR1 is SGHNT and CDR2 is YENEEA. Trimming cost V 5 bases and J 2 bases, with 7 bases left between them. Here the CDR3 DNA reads TGTGCCAGCAGCGCCACGGCTGGAAACACCATATATTTT. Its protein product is CASSATAGNTIYF.

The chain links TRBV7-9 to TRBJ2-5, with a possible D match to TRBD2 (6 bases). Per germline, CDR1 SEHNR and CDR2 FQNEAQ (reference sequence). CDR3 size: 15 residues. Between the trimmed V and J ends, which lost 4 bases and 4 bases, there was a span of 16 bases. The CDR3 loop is CASSSGGYRGETQYF. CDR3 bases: TGTGCCAGCAGCTCCGGGGGTTATAGGGGAGAGACCCAGTACTTC.

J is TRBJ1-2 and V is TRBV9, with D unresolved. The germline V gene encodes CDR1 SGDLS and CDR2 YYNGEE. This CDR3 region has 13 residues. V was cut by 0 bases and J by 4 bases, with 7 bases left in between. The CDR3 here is CASSVGYGYGYTF. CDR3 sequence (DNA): TGTGCCAGCAGCGTAGGGTACGGCTATGGCTACACCTTC.